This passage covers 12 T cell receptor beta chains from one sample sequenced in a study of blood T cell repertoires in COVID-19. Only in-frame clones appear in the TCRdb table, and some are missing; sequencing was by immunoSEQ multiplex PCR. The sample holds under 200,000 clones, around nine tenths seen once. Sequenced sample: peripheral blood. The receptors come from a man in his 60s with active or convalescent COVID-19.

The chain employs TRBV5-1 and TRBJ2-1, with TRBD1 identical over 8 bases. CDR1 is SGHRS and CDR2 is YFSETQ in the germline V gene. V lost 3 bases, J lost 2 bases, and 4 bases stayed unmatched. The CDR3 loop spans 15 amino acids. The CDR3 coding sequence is TGCGCCAGCAGCTCACCGGGACAGGCCTACAATGAGCAGTTCTTC. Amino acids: CASSSPGQAYNEQFF.

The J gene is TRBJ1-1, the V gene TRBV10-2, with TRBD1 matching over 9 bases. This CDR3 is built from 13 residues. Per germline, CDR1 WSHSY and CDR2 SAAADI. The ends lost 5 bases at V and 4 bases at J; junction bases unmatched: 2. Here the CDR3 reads CASSTTGGTEAFF. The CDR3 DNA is TGCGCCAGCAGTACGACAGGGGGCACTGAAGCTTTCTTT.

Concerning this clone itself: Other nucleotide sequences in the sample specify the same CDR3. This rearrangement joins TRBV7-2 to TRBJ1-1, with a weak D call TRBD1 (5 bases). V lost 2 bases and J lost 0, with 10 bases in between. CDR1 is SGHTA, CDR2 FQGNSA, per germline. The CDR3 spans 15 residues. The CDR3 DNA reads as TGTGCCAGCAGCTTAACAGGCAACATGAACACTGAAGCTTTCTTT. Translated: CASSLTGNMNTEAFF. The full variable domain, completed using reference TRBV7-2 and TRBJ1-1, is GAGVSQSPSNKVTEKGKDVELRCDPISGHTALYWYRQSLGQGLEFLIYFQGNSAPDKSGLPSDRFSAERTGGSVSTLTIQRTQQEDSAVYLCASSLTGNMNTEAFFGQGTRLTVV.

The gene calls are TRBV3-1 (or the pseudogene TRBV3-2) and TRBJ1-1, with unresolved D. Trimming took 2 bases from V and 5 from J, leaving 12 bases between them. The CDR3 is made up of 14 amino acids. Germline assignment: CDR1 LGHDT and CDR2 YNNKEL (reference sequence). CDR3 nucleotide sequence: TGTGCCAGCAGCCAACATCGAGGGAATACTGAAGCTTTCTTT. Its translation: CASSQHRGNTEAFF.

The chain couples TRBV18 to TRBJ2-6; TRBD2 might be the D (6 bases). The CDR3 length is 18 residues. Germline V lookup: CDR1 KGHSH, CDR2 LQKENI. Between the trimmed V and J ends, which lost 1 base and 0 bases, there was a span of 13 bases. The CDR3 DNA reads TGTGCCAGCTCACCACGGGGGACGGGGGACTCTGGGGCCAACGTCCTGACTTTC. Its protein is CASSPRGTGDSGANVLTF.

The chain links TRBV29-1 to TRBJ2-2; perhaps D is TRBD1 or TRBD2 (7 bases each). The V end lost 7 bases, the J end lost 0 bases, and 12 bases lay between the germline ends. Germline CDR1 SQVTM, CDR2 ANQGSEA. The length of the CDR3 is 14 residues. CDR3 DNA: TGCAGCGGGGGAGGGGGCTCGAACACCGGGGAGCTGTTTTTT. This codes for CSGGGGSNTGELFF.

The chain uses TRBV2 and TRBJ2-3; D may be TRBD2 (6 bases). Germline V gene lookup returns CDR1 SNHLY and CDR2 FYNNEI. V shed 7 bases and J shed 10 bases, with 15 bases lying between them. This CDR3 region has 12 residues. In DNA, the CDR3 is TGTGCCAGCAATGAGAGGACTAACTCGCAGTATTTT. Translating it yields CASNERTNSQYF.

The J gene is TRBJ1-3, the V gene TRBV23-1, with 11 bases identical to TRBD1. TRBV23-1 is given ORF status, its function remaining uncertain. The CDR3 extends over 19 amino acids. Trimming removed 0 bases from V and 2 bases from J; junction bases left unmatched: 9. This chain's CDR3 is CASSQSQVMGQGAGNTIYF. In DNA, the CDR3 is TGCGCCAGCAGTCAATCACAAGTGATGGGACAGGGGGCTGGAAACACCATATATTTT.

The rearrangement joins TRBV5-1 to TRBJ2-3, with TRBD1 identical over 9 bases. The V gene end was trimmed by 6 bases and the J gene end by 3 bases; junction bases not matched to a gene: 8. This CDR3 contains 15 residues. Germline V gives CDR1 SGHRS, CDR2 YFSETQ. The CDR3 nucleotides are TGCGCCAGCAACTTACAGACAGGGGGAACAGATACGCAGTATTTT. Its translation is CASNLQTGGTDTQYF.

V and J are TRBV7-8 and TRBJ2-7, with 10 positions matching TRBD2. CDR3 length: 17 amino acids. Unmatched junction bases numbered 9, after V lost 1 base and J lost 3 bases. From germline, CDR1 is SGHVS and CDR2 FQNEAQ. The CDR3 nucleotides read TGTGCCAGCAGCTTAGGACTCGCTAGCGGGGGAGTCTACGAGCAGTACTTC. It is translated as CASSLGLASGGVYEQYF.

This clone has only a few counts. CDR3 sequence reads: CASSEGAARSLYEQYF. The CDR3 nucleotides read TGTGCCAGCAGTGAGGGGGCGGCCCGTTCCCTCTACGAGCAGTACTTC. This rearrangement joins TRBV6-1 to TRBJ2-7; D is perhaps TRBD1 (6 bases). V lost 3 bases and J lost 3, with 18 bases in between. Germline lookup yields CDR1 MNHNS and CDR2 SASEGT. There are 16 residues in the CDR3.

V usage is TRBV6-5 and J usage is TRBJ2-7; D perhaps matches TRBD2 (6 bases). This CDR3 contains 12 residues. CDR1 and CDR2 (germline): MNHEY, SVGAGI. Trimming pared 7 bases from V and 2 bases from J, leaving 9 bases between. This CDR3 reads CASTPGAYEQYF. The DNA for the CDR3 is TGTGCCAGCACCCCGGGGGCCTACGAGCAGTACTTC.